Ten or more counts support the clone carrying this T cell receptor beta chain. Antigen unknown. This CDR3 comprises 17 residues. The junction had 6 bases not matched to a gene; V was cut back by 0 bases and J by 3 bases. The germline CDR1 and CDR2 sequences are SGHKS and YYEKEE (reference sequence). The data are from a study of CD8 T cells in ankylosing spondylitis. TCRdb passed the 5' RACE reads through MiXCR, listing each CDR3 protein once. Of around 490,000 distinct CDR3 sequences listed, approximately 5% are singletons. Study-level results: Among TCR beta sequences, a motif of eight highly homologous variants appeared characteristic of ankylosing spondylitis blood. Disease-linked clones reportedly concentrated significantly in matched ankylosing spondylitis synovial fluid. Disease-linked clones proved CD8+ and comparatively uncommon in peripheral blood.

This sequence joins TRBV5-5 and TRBJ1-5; 10 bases fit TRBD1. Material: blood, either unsorted or a sorted T cell fraction (not recorded which). This clonotype originated in a male donor with ankylosing spondylitis. The CDR3 DNA reads as TGTGCCAGCAGCTTGGTAGGGGACAGGGGATTCAATCAGCCCCAGCATTTT. Translation: CASSLVGDRGFNQPQHF. The full variable domain, with the rest looked up from reference TRBV5-5 and TRBJ1-5, is DAGVTQSPTHLIKTRGQQVTLRCSPISGHKSVSWYQQVLGQGPQFIFQYYEKEERGRGNFPDRFSARQFPNYSSELNVNALLLGDSALYLCASSLVGDRGFNQPQHFGDGTRLSIL.